The 18 T cell receptor beta chains in this list originate from one sample, sequenced in a study of blood T cell repertoires in COVID-19. Sequenced by immunoSEQ multiplex PCR; TCRdb stores in-frame clones only, minus some. The table includes 150,000 to 200,000 clones, roughly nine tenths detected once. The specimen sequenced was peripheral blood. The receptors were sampled from a man aged 18 to 30 who had recovered from COVID-19.

This sequence joins TRBV5-1 and TRBJ1-2; 9 bases agree with TRBD1. Germline CDR1 is SGHRS and CDR2 is YFSETQ. Germline trimming cut 4 bases from V and 4 bases from J; bases unmatched to any gene: 11. This CDR3 has 16 residues. The CDR3 nucleotides are TGCGCCAGCAGCGCTACAGGGGGCTCGAATATCTATGGCTACACCTTC. Translated, it gives CASSATGGSNIYGYTF.

The CDR3 region has the DNA TGTGCCAGTAGTATATCCTGGAACACCGGGGAGCTGTTTTTT. It encodes CASSISWNTGELFF. This chain connects TRBV19 to TRBJ2-2, with D unclear. The CDR3 covers 14 residues. Germline V gene data show CDR1 as LNHDA and CDR2 as SQIVND (reference sequence). V was shortened by 2 bases and J by 1 base, with 5 bases between the two germline ends.

This chain uses TRBV11-3 with TRBJ2-1; D is possibly TRBD2 (6 bases). CDR3 length: 14 residues. Trimming removed 3 bases at V and 6 bases at J, with 12 bases between. Germline V lookup: CDR1 SGHNT, CDR2 YENEEA. CDR3: CASSLAGWGNEQFF. Here the CDR3 DNA reads TGTGCCAGCAGCTTGGCGGGGTGGGGCAATGAGCAGTTCTTC.

This chain joins TRBV10-3 and TRBJ1-3; no definite D call. Germline CDR1 reads ENHRY; CDR2 reads SYGVKD. This CDR3 is 14 amino acids long. The V gene lost 6 bases and the J gene lost 4 bases, with 13 bases spanning the gap. The CDR3 sequence: CAIRETSKGNTIYF. The CDR3 DNA reads TGTGCCATCAGAGAAACCTCTAAAGGAAACACCATATATTTT.

In its sample, this clone ranks as medium-sized. The rearrangement links TRBV14 to TRBJ1-2, with D maybe TRBD1 (6 bases). The germline V gene encodes CDR1 SGHDN and CDR2 FVKESK. CDR3 length equals 14 residues. The V end lost 5 bases, the J end lost 7 bases, and 17 bases lay between the germline ends. CDR3 nucleotides: TGTGCCAGCAGCTTGATGGGGGCCTCCGTTGGCTACACCTTC. Translation: CASSLMGASVGYTF.

J is TRBJ2-5 and V is TRBV19; 8 nucleotides match TRBD1. V was clipped by 5 bases and J by 3 bases; unmatched bases: 8. Germline CDR1 reads LNHDA; CDR2 reads SQIVND (reference sequence). This CDR3 has 15 amino acids. CDR3: CASSPQGAGEETQYF. The CDR3 DNA sequence: TGTGCCAGTAGTCCCCAGGGGGCTGGGGAAGAGACCCAGTACTTC. Full variable domain (outside the CDR3, taken from reference TRBV19 and TRBJ2-5): DGGITQSPKYLFRKEGQNVTLSCEQNLNHDAMYWYRQDPGQGLRLIYYSQIVNDFQKGDIAEGYSVSREKKESFPLTVTSAQKNPTAFYLCASSPQGAGEETQYFGPGTRLLVL.

The chain uses TRBV6-2 or TRBV6-3 and TRBJ2-5, with D unresolved. CDR3 size: 13 residues. Germline V gene lookup returns CDR1 MNHEY and CDR2 SVGEGT. Trimming cost V 2 bases and J 4 bases, with 8 bases left between them. CDR3 coding DNA: TGTGCCAGCAGTTACGAGCCGGGAGAGACCCAGTACTTC. This sequence encodes CASSYEPGETQYF.

The chain couples TRBV21-1 to TRBJ2-1; the table gives TRBD2 as D, unverified against the DNA. TRBV21-1 has pseudogene status. The CDR3 consists of 18 residues. The CDR3 is CASSAWSQRDMGYNEQFF. CDR3 DNA: TGTGCCAGCAGCGCATGGTCGCAGCGGGATATGGGATACAATGAGCAGTTCTTC.

The chain joins TRBV19 to TRBJ1-2; D is unclear. The CDR3 length is 13 residues. Trimming cost V 5 bases and J 8 bases, with 15 bases left between them. Germline CDR1 reads LNHDA; CDR2 reads SQIVND (reference sequence). The CDR3 DNA reads as TGTGCCAGTAGTCCGCGGTTTTTCGGGGGCTACACCTTC. Its translation: CASSPRFFGGYTF.

CDR3 DNA sequence: TGTGCCAGCAGTCCCTGGGACAGGGGACCGTATGGCTACACCTTC. It specifies CASSPWDRGPYGYTF. This chain joins TRBV28 and TRBJ1-2; 10 bases fit TRBD1. Trimming cost V 5 bases and J 5 bases; bases outside gene matches: 8. Germline lookup yields CDR1 MDHEN and CDR2 SYDVKM. The CDR3 has 15 residues.

V usage is TRBV5-5 and J usage is TRBJ1-5; D is uncertain. The CDR3 runs to 17 residues. The germline gives CDR1 SGHKS, CDR2 YYEKEE (reference sequence). V was clipped by 0 bases and J by 0 bases, with 13 bases between them. Here the CDR3 reads CASSLAHGRDSNQPQHF. As DNA, the CDR3 is TGTGCCAGCAGCTTGGCCCATGGACGGGATAGCAATCAGCCCCAGCATTTT.

CDR3 protein: CASSSWTRNSNQPQHF. In DNA form, the CDR3 reads TGTGCCAGTAGTAGTTGGACAAGGAATAGCAATCAGCCCCAGCATTTT. The chain is built from TRBV19 and TRBJ1-5, with D possibly TRBD1 on 5 matching bases. Germline V CDR1 and CDR2: LNHDA, SQIVND (reference sequence). V was clipped by 4 bases and J by 0 bases, with 13 bases between them. CDR3 length equals 16 residues.

The chain links TRBV13 to TRBJ2-2; D call uncertain. The CDR3 is 16 amino acids. Germline CDR1 and CDR2: PRHDT and FYEKMQ (reference sequence). V was trimmed by 0 bases and J by 0 bases, leaving 8 bases between them. CDR3 bases: TGTGCCAGCAGCTTAGGAGGTAGCCCGAACACCGGGGAGCTGTTTTTT. Protein product: CASSLGGSPNTGELFF.

This clone was seen a few times. The J gene is TRBJ1-2, the V gene TRBV2; D may be TRBD1 (5 bases). The CDR3 has 9 amino acids. V gave up 10 bases and J gave up 14 bases, with 14 bases separating them. CDR1 and CDR2 (germline): SNHLY, FYNNEI. Here the CDR3 reads CATGGDFTF. The CDR3 nucleotides are TGTGCCACCGGAGGGGACTTTACCTTC.

This clone was seen once. The CDR3 DNA reads as TGTGCCAGCTCACCACTGTACTCTGGAGGGCTTAGAGAGACCCAGTACTTC. Its protein is CASSPLYSGGLRETQYF. The chain combines TRBV18 with TRBJ2-5, with D possibly matching TRBD2 (6 bases). The CDR3 is 17 residues long. The V and J ends lost 1 base and 4 bases respectively, with 19 bases between them. Germline values: CDR1 KGHSH, CDR2 LQKENI.

The CDR3 spells CASSWGRVEQYF. CDR3 coding DNA: TGTGCCAGCAGCTGGGGGAGGGTGGAGCAGTATTTT. The chain is built from TRBV5-4 and TRBJ2-3, with 7 nucleotides matching TRBD2. There are 12 residues in the CDR3. From germline, CDR1 is SGHNT and CDR2 YYREEE (reference sequence). The junction had 6 bases not matched to a gene; V was cut back by 3 bases and J by 11 bases.

V is TRBV28 and J is TRBJ2-7; D possibly corresponds to TRBD2 (6 bases). The length of the CDR3 is 14 residues. V was pared by 5 bases and J by 6 bases, with 17 bases between. CDR1 and CDR2 from the germline V gene are MDHEN and SYDVKM. The chain's CDR3 is CASSPPGARGEQYF. CDR3 sequence (DNA): TGTGCCAGCAGTCCTCCGGGAGCCCGCGGCGAGCAGTACTTC.

The chain couples TRBV3-1 (or the pseudogene TRBV3-2) to TRBJ2-7; the D gene is possibly TRBD2 (5 bases). The ends were cut back, 2 bases at V and 7 bases at J, with 15 bases in the middle. CDR3 length: 14 residues. Germline loops: CDR1 LGHDT, CDR2 YNNKEL (reference sequence). The CDR3 protein is CASSQNLPGSEQYF. The DNA for the CDR3 is TGTGCCAGCAGCCAAAATCTCCCGGGGTCTGAGCAGTACTTC.